The rows below give T cell receptor beta chains drawn from one sample of a study of blood T cells in healthy people across ages. MiXCR, run by TCRdb on the 5' RACE reads, gives a single entry per CDR3 protein. The table lists roughly 1,800,000 distinct CDR3 sequences, roughly 49% of them singletons. Sequencing was performed on blood. The receptors come from a middle-aged woman in good health. The CDR3 runs from the conserved cysteine through the conserved F or W. A D gene is named only where the DNA matches it firmly. Clone sizes are given selectively: once, few, many, or a class where the clone is expanded.

v_gene	abundance	d_gene	j_gene	CDR3nt	CDR3aa
TRBV7-2	once	TRBD2	TRBJ2-5	TGTGCCTGCCGTCGGGCTAGCGGGGGTGGAGAGACCCAGTACTTC	CACRRASGGGETQYF
TRBV11-2	once	-	TRBJ2-7	TGTGCCAGCAAAATCGGTTGGGACCGGATAGACGAGCAGTACTTC	CASKIGWDRIDEQYF
TRBV6-5	few	-	TRBJ1-6	TGTGCCAGCAGGGTCCCGGGATCGGATAATTCACCCCTCCACTTT	CASRVPGSDNSPLHF
TRBV5-6	few	TRBD1	TRBJ2-3	TGTGCCAGCAGCACACCCGGGACAGTCTTTAGGACAGATACGCAGTATTTT	CASSTPGTVFRTDTQYF
TRBV3-1	-	TRBD2	TRBJ2-1	TGTGCCAGCAAGAGGACTAGCGGGGGGACGTACAATGAGCAGTTCTTC	CASKRTSGGTYNEQFF
TRBV13	-	TRBD2	TRBJ2-1	TGTGCCAGCAGCTTAGTCGAGGCCGGGACTATTGGAGACCATGAGCAGTTCTTC	CASSLVEAGTIGDHEQFF
TRBV27	-	-	TRBJ1-2	TGTGCCAGCAGTTTCGGGGCAGTCTCCCATTACTATGGCTACACCTTC	CASSFGAVSHYYGYTF
TRBV4-3	-	-	TRBJ2-7	TGCGCCAGCAGCCATGAAGGGAAGGAGTCCGAGCAGTACTTC	CASSHEGKESEQYF
TRBV28	-	TRBD1	TRBJ2-7	TGTGCCAGCTCCGGAGGGACAGGGGTATCCTACGAGCAGTACTTC	CASSGGTGVSYEQYF
TRBV2	-	TRBD2	TRBJ2-3	TGTGCCACCCAGAGATCGGGGGGGGCGGTTGCAGATACGCAGTATTTT	CATQRSGGAVADTQYF
TRBV5-1	-	-	TRBJ2-1	TGCGCCAGCAGCTTGGGGGTCTTAGGGCTCTCCTACAATGAGCAGTTCTTC	CASSLGVLGLSYNEQFF
TRBV28	-	-	TRBJ2-3	TGTGCCAGCAAATTATTTAGTAGGGATGATACGCAGTATTTT	CASKLFSRDDTQYF
TRBV12-3/TRBV12-4	-	-	TRBJ2-1	TGTGCCAGCAGTTTCGTCAGCTACAATGAGCAGTTCTTC	CASSFVSYNEQFF
TRBV6-5	-	-	TRBJ2-7	TGTGCCAGCAGTTACGGGCAGCAGACCTACGAGCAGTACTTC	CASSYGQQTYEQYF
TRBV5-5	-	TRBD2	TRBJ2-3	TGTGCCAGCAGCGCCGGACTAGCGGGGGGGCCGACAGATACGCAGTATTTT	CASSAGLAGGPTDTQYF
TRBV4-3	few	-	TRBJ1-2	TGCGCCAGCAGCCAAGCCCCAGTCCTTAACTATGGCTACACCTTC	CASSQAPVLNYGYTF
TRBV15	-	-	TRBJ2-3	TGTGCCACCGGTGAGGGGTTAACAGATACGCAGTATTTT	CATGEGLTDTQYF
TRBV7-2	-	TRBD1	TRBJ1-2	TGTGCCAGCAGCCCAGGGCTGGACAGGGGAAGCTATGGCTACACCTTC	CASSPGLDRGSYGYTF
TRBV7-2	-	-	TRBJ2-4	TGTGCCAGCAGCGACGAGAGAGCCAAAAACATTCGGTACTTC	CASSDERAKNIRYF
TRBV3-1	-	-	TRBJ2-3	TGTGCCAGCAGCCAAGTAGGGGGGGGGGTAGATACGCAGTATTTT	CASSQVGGGVDTQYF
TRBV12-3/TRBV12-4	-	TRBD1	TRBJ1-5	TGTGCCAGCACCCTAAGGGGACAGGCTAGCAATCAGCCCCAGCATTTT	CASTLRGQASNQPQHF
TRBV6-5	few	-	TRBJ2-3	TGTGCCAGCAGTTACGCGGCTGACTCCACAACCAGAAATACGCAGTATTTT	CASSYAADSTTRNTQYF
TRBV29-1	-	TRBD1	TRBJ1-1	TGCAGCGTCACAGGGGCCGGGATGAACACTGAAGCTTTCTTT	CSVTGAGMNTEAFF
TRBV29-1	-	TRBD1	TRBJ1-2	TGCAGCGTTGAAGATTCAAGACAGGGGCACTATGGCTACACCTTC	CSVEDSRQGHYGYTF
TRBV7-2	-	TRBD2	TRBJ2-7	TGTGCCAGCAGCGACGGGAGGGCCTACGAGCAGTACTTC	CASSDGRAYEQYF
TRBV27	-	TRBD2	TRBJ2-5	TGTGCCAGCAGTCTTCTAGCGGGGGGGTCTAGGGAGACCCAGTACTTC	CASSLLAGGSRETQYF
TRBV24-1	few	TRBD2	TRBJ2-3	TGTGCCACCAGTGATCCCGCACTAGCGGGGGCAGATACGCAGTATTTT	CATSDPALAGADTQYF
TRBV20-1	-	-	TRBJ1-2	TGCAGTGCTAGAGGGGAATGGGGCTACACCTTC	CSARGEWGYTF
TRBV5-6	-	-	TRBJ1-2	TGTGCCAGCAGCTTGGCCAGCGTGGGCTACACCTTC	CASSLASVGYTF
TRBV13	-	-	TRBJ2-1	TGTGCCAGCAACCGAGACACTAATGAGCAGTTCTTC	CASNRDTNEQFF
TRBV24-1	-	-	TRBJ2-1	TGTGCCACCAGTGATGATGCCGGGAGCTCCTACAATGAGCAGTTCTTC	CATSDDAGSSYNEQFF
TRBV7-2	-	-	TRBJ2-1	TGTGCCAGCATCCCCGGGACACACTACAATGAGCAGTTCTTC	CASIPGTHYNEQFF
TRBV4-2	-	-	TRBJ2-3	TGTGCCAGCAGCCAAGTTGGTACGGGGGCTAGCACAGATACGCAGTATTTT	CASSQVGTGASTDTQYF
TRBV7-9	-	TRBD1	TRBJ1-4	TGTGCCAGCAGCTTTATGGGACAGGGGAGTGAAAAACTGTTTTTT	CASSFMGQGSEKLFF
TRBV20-1	-	TRBD2	TRBJ2-1	TGCAGTGCTCGATCCCGACTAGCTAGTAGGAGTGAGCAGTTCTTC	CSARSRLASRSEQFF
TRBV24-1	-	-	TRBJ2-1	TGTGCCACCAGTGATCCTACCAGGGACCCCGTACCCTACAATGAGCAGTTCTTC	CATSDPTRDPVPYNEQFF
TRBV4-1	few	-	TRBJ1-5	TGCGCCAGCAGCCAACGCCCAGCCCAGCATTTT	CASSQRPAQHF
TRBV20-1	few	TRBD2	TRBJ2-1	TGCAGTGCTAGGGGGCTAGCGGCGTACAATGAGCAGTTCTTC	CSARGLAAYNEQFF
TRBV7-2	few	TRBD1	TRBJ2-5	TGTGCCAGCAGCCGCGCCCCCGGGACAGCCCAAGGGACCCAGTACTTC	CASSRAPGTAQGTQYF
TRBV4-3	-	-	TRBJ1-5	TGCGCCAGCAGCCAAGGGCCGGCCCAGCCCCAGCATTTT	CASSQGPAQPQHF
TRBV28	-	TRBD2	TRBJ2-5	TGTGCCAGCAGTCCGCGGGGAGGGCGACAAGAGACCCAGTACTTC	CASSPRGGRQETQYF
TRBV12-3/TRBV12-4	-	-	TRBJ1-6	TGTGCCAGCTCCTGGGACGTTTGTATTGGGTCACCCCTCCACTTT	CASSWDVCIGSPLHF
TRBV15	-	-	TRBJ2-3	TGTGCCACCCGACGGGCCGGGACAGATACGCAGTATTTT	CATRRAGTDTQYF
TRBV6-6	-	TRBD1	TRBJ1-2	TGTGCCAGCAGTTACCCCGGGACAGGAAACACCTTC	CASSYPGTGNTF
TRBV14	-	-	TRBJ2-5	TGTGCCAGCAGCCAAGGTATAACAGAATACCAAGAGACCCAGTACTTC	CASSQGITEYQETQYF
TRBV7-8	-	TRBD2	TRBJ2-5	TGTGCCAGCAGCCCCTTATTGACGACTAGCGGGGGGCGAGAGACCCAGTACTTC	CASSPLLTTSGGRETQYF
TRBV20-1	-	TRBD1	TRBJ1-2	TGCAGTGCTACCACGACAGGGAGGGACGGCTACACCTTC	CSATTTGRDGYTF
TRBV15	-	-	TRBJ1-1	TGTGCCACCCGCGTGGAGGCGAACACTGAAGCTTTCTTT	CATRVEANTEAFF